This TCR beta chain was captured in a study of control samples from healthy donors and cancer patients (dated by TCRdb to between 2020 and 2021). Library creation used the immunoSEQ multiplex PCR assay. Held by TCRdb, this immuneACCESS table contains in-frame sequences only and omits some clones. Under half of the omission traces to an unresolved V gene where checked; the cause of the rest is unknown. In this sample the table shows around 100,000 clones, about 89% of which occur a single time. Of the sample, about 8% is held by the ten largest clones. The CDR3 numbers 16 residues from cysteine through phenylalanine. Of all the DNA, just the CDR3 is kept, 48 bases in frame from base 1. V gives up 1 base and J gives up 0 bases, and the segment between their germline ends measures 13 bases. CDR1 and CDR2 were assigned from the germline V gene (reference sequence) as SGHAT and FQDESV. A note on this clone: Its target antigen remains unknown. Qualities for individual bases were not recorded, and no much larger clone is one base off.

The specimen sequenced was blood. The chain uses TRBV11-1 and TRBJ2-7, with the D call tentatively TRBD1 or TRBD2, each fitting 5 bases. The source is a man in his thirties or forties in good health. CDR3 loop: CASSLETGASSYEQYF. The DNA sequence is TGTGCCAGCAGCTTAGAAACCGGGGCAAGCTCCTACGAGCAGTACTTC.